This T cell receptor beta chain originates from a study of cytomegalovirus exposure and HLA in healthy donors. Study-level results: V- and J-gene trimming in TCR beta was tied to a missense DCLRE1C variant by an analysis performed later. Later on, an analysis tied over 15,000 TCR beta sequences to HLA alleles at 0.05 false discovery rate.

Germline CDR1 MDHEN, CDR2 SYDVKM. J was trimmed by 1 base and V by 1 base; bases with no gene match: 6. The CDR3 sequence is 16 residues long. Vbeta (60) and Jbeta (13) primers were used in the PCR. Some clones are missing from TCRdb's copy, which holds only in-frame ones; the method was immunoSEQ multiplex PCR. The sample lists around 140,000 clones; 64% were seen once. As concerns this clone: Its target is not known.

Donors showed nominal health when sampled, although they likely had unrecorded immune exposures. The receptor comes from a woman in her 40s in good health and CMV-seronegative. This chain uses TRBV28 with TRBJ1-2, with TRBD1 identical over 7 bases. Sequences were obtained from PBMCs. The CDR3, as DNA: TGTGCCAGCAGTTTATTAGGGGGCGGCTTTAACTATGGCTACACCTTC. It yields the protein CASSLLGGGFNYGYTF.